The T cell receptor (beta chain) under discussion was sequenced for a study of CD8 T cells in ankylosing spondylitis. This clonotype showed up many times. The antigen remains undetermined. Relative to the germline gene, one junction end is altered; a read error may explain this. TCRdb re-called the 5' RACE reads with MiXCR, one entry per CDR3 protein. The sample includes around 770,000 distinct CDR3 sequences, 10% to 15% seen only once; the top ten take just over 0.5%. From germline, CDR1 is MGHDK and CDR2 SYGVNS. This CDR3 has 12 residues. General observations from the study: Reportedly, matched ankylosing spondylitis synovial fluid was significantly enriched for disease-linked clones. Clones linked with disease were CD8+ and fairly uncommon in the peripheral blood. Made up of eight highly homologous variants, a TCR beta motif appeared characteristic of ankylosing spondylitis blood.

The source is a male donor with ankylosing spondylitis. J is TRBJ1-4 and V is TRBV25-1; D ambiguous. Sequencing was performed on blood, either unsorted or a sorted T cell fraction (not recorded which). The CDR3 is CASSGISDSPDF. The CDR3, as DNA: TGTGCCAGCAGCGGTATTTCCGATAGCCCCGATTTT.